The 10 T cell receptor beta chains presented below share a single source sample, sequenced in a study of shared clonotypes between healthy human individuals. Naive CD8 cells lacked CD45RO and underwent positive selection for CCR7, leaving out terminally differentiated effector memory CD45RA+ cells. Data came from immunoSEQ multiplex PCR; TCRdb stores just in-frame clones and leaves some out. The table records approximately 740,000 clones, about 92% of them present only once. Sequencing was performed on naive CD8+ T cells sorted from blood. The receptors were gathered from a man aged 25 to 45 in good health.

The chain carries TRBV28 and TRBJ2-1; 8 bases are shared with TRBD1. The V segment lost 6 bases and the J segment 5 bases; nucleotides outside the gene matches: 9. Germline V CDR1 and CDR2: MDHEN, SYDVKM. This CDR3 spans 15 amino acids. Here the CDR3 reads CASRVSRGRNNEQFF. CDR3 nucleotides: TGTGCCAGCAGGGTCAGCAGGGGGCGAAACAATGAGCAGTTCTTC.

This chain joins TRBV9 and TRBJ1-2; 7 nucleotides align to TRBD1. The trim removed 0 bases at V and 4 bases at J, leaving 3 bases unmatched. This CDR3 is 14 amino acids long. Germline-derived CDR1 and CDR2 are SGDLS and YYNGEE. CDR3 DNA sequence: TGTGCCAGCAGCGTAGGGGGGGACAGCTATGGCTACACCTTC. Translation: CASSVGGDSYGYTF.

CDR3 sequence: CASSSGDPPVGYTF. DNA of the CDR3: TGTGCCAGCAGTTCTGGGGACCCGCCAGTTGGCTACACCTTC. The rearrangement joins TRBV28 to TRBJ1-2, with a tentative D call TRBD1 (5 bases). CDR1 is MDHEN and CDR2 is SYDVKM in the germline V gene. CDR3 length: 14 residues. The V end was cut by 4 bases, the J end by 7 bases, with 16 bases between.

CDR3 DNA sequence: TGTGCCAGCAGTGAACAGACCAGGGTACGCATGAACACTGAAGCTTTCTTT. It encodes CASSEQTRVRMNTEAFF. This chain connects TRBV25-1 to TRBJ1-1; D is possibly TRBD1 (5 bases). The CDR3 sequence is 17 residues long. Trimming removed 2 bases from V and 0 bases from J, with 16 bases in between. Germline CDR1 reads MGHDK; CDR2 reads SYGVNS.

V is TRBV28 and J is TRBJ2-1; D remains unclear. V was clipped by 5 bases and J by 6 bases, with 11 bases between them. This CDR3 region has 13 residues. Germline V lookup: CDR1 MDHEN, CDR2 SYDVKM. CDR3 amino acids: CASSRLSGNEQFF. Written as DNA, the CDR3 is TGTGCCAGCAGTCGGTTGAGTGGCAATGAGCAGTTCTTC.

The rearrangement joins TRBV5-6 to TRBJ2-7, with D possibly matching TRBD1 (6 bases). The CDR3 runs to 15 residues. The V end lost 2 bases, the J end lost 2 bases, and 14 bases lay between the germline ends. Germline V gene data show CDR1 as SGHDT and CDR2 as YYEEEE. CDR3 sequence: CASSLSYRVPYEQYF. The CDR3 DNA reads as TGTGCCAGCAGCTTATCCTACAGGGTTCCCTACGAGCAGTACTTC.

The genes are TRBV6-6 and TRBJ2-3; 9 bases map to TRBD1. Germline V gives CDR1 MNHNY, CDR2 SVGAGI (reference sequence). The CDR3 runs to 16 residues. Trimming cost V 2 bases and J 2 bases; bases outside gene matches: 5. The CDR3 region is CASSYRTGEVTDTQYF. The CDR3 DNA sequence: TGTGCCAGCAGTTACCGGACAGGGGAGGTCACAGATACGCAGTATTTT.

The rearrangement uses TRBV19 and TRBJ1-2, with no clear D. Germline CDR1 reads LNHDA; CDR2 reads SQIVND (reference sequence). This CDR3 is built from 10 residues. The V end was cut by 6 bases, the J end by 4 bases, with 3 bases between. The CDR3 is CASRSYGYTF. CDR3 DNA: TGTGCCAGTAGATCCTATGGCTACACCTTC. Full variable domain (missing parts from reference TRBV19 and TRBJ1-2): DGGITQSPKYLFRKEGQNVTLSCEQNLNHDAMYWYRQDPGQGLRLIYYSQIVNDFQKGDIAEGYSVSREKKESFPLTVTSAQKNPTAFYLCASRSYGYTFGSGTRLTVV.

This clone has more than one count but fewer than ten. This rearrangement joins TRBV7-9 to TRBJ2-4; D gene uncertain. V shed 2 bases and J shed 0 bases, with 20 bases lying between them. This CDR3 has 19 residues. Germline assignment: CDR1 SEHNR and CDR2 FQNEAQ (reference sequence). This chain's CDR3 is CASSLQTSDGILAKNIQYF. CDR3 DNA sequence: TGTGCCAGCAGCTTACAGACCTCGGACGGTATACTAGCCAAAAACATTCAGTACTTC.

The CDR3 spells CASSSLSGTGVVNQPQHF. The CDR3 nucleotides are TGTGCCAGCAGTTCACTATCCGGGACAGGGGTTGTCAATCAGCCCCAGCATTTT. This chain uses TRBV27 with TRBJ1-5; 10 nucleotides agree with TRBD1. V shed 4 bases, J shed 3 bases, and the junction held 12 bases outside the gene matches. Germline V CDR1 and CDR2: MNHEY, SMNVEV (reference sequence). This CDR3 has 18 residues.